This T cell receptor beta chain was identified during a study of T cells in Graves' hyperthyroidism and ophthalmopathy. TCR beta CDR3 region amplification was performed from RNA transcripts. Primed by the HTBI set, a first-round RT-PCR was run on the TCR CDR3. TCRdb re-derived calls from the multiplex PCR reads in MiXCR, one entry per CDR3 protein. The sample gives about 370,000 distinct CDR3 sequences, 12% to 15% of which show up once; about 21% is in the top ten. This clonotype has just a few counts. V was trimmed by 1 base and J by 6 bases, leaving 10 bases between them. The CDR3 spans 14 residues. The germline V gene encodes CDR1 SGHNT and CDR2 YYREEE (reference sequence).

The sequence was obtained from a woman aged 60 to 75 with Graves' ophthalmopathy. The V and J genes are TRBV5-4 and TRBJ2-2, with D perhaps matching TRBD2 (5 bases). The sample comprised blood. In DNA form, the CDR3 reads TGTGCCAGCAGCTTGCCGGCCGGGGCCGGGGAGCTGTTTTTT. Translated: CASSLPAGAGELFF.